The source of this TCR beta chain is a study of technical replicates of blood from several donors. The assay was immunoSEQ multiplex PCR, and TCRdb's table has in-frame clones only and misses some. The repertoire has approximately 85,000 clones, 94% of them found once; the top ten carry 0.26%. Germline V gene lookup returns CDR1 GTSNPN and CDR2 SVGIG (reference sequence). The CDR3 is made up of 16 amino acids. Trimming took 8 bases from V and 1 from J, leaving 24 bases between them. The chain uses TRBV30 and TRBJ2-7; weak D call: TRBD1 (5 bases). Sequenced sample: T cells isolated from PBMCs. The receptor was isolated from a human donor in good health. The CDR3 nucleotides are TGTGCCCTCGTAAGCCTCAGGGTGGTGGGATCCTACGAGCAGTACTTC. It yields the protein CALVSLRVVGSYEQYF.